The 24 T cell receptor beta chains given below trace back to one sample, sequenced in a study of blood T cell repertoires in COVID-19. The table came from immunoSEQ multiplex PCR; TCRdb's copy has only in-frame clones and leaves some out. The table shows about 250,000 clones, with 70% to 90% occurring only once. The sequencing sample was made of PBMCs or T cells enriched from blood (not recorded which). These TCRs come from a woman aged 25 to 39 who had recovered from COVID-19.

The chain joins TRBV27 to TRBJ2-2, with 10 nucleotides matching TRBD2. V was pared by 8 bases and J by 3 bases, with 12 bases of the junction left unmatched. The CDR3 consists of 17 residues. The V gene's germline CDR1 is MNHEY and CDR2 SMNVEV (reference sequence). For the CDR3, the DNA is TGTGCCAGCTTGGCTAGCGGGAGCTCCCGGGACACCGGGGAGCTGTTTTTT. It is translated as CASLASGSSRDTGELFF.

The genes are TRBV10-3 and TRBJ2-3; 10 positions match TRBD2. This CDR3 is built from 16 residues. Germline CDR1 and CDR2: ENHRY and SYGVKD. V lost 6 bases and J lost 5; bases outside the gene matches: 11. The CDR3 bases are TGTGCCATCAGCTCCTCCAGCGGGGGGGCATTAGATACGCAGTATTTT. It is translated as CAISSSSGGALDTQYF.

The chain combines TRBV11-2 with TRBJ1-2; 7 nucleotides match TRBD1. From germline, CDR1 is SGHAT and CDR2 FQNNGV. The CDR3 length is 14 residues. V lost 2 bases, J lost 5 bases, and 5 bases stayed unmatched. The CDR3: CASSLTGTAYGYTF. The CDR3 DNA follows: TGTGCCAGCAGCTTAACCGGGACAGCTTATGGCTACACCTTC.

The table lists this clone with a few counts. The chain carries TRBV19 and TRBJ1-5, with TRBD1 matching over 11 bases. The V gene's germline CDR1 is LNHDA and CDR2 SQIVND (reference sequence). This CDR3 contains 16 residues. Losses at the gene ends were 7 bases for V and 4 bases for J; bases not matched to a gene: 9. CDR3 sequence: CASTSGTGGYNQPQHF. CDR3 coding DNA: TGTGCCAGTACCTCGGGGACAGGGGGATATAATCAGCCCCAGCATTTT.

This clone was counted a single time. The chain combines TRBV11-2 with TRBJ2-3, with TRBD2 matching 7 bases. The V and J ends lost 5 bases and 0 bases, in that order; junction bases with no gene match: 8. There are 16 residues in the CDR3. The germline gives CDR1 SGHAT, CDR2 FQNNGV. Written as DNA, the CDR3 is TGTGCCAGCAGCCTCGGGGGGAGCTATAGCACAGATACGCAGTATTTT. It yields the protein CASSLGGSYSTDTQYF. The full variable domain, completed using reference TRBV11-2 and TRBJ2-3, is EAGVAQSPRYKIIEKRQSVAFWCNPISGHATLYWYQQILGQGPKLLIQFQNNGVVDDSQLPKDRFSAERLKGVDSTLKIQPAKLEDSAVYLCASSLGGSYSTDTQYFGPGTRLTVL.

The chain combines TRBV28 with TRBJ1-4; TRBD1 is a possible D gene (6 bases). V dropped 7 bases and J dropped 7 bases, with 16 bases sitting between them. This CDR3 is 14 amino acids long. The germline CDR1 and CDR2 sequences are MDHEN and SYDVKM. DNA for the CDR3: TGTGCCAGCACCAACCCAGGGGCTTTTGAAAAACTGTTTTTT. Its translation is CASTNPGAFEKLFF. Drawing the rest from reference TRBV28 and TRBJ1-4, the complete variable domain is DVKVTQSSRYLVKRTGEKVFLECVQDMDHENMFWYRQDPGLGLRLIYFSYDVKMKEKGDIPEGYSVSREKKERFSLILESASTNQTSMYLCASTNPGAFEKLFFGSGTQLSVL.

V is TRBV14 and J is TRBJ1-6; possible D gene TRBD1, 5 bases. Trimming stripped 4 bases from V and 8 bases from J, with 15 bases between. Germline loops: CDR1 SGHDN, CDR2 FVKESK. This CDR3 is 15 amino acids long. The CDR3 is CASSRMWGGHSPLHF. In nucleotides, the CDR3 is TGTGCCAGCAGCCGTATGTGGGGGGGTCATTCACCCCTCCACTTT. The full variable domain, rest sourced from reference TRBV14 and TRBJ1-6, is EAGVTQFPSHSVIEKGQTVTLRCDPISGHDNLYWYRRVMGKEIKFLLHFVKESKQDESGMPNNRFLAERTGGTYSTLKVQPAELEDSGVYFCASSRMWGGHSPLHFGNGTRLTVT.

The DNA of the CDR3 is TGTGCCAGCAGCTTAGATTCTTCCCAGCCCCAGCATTTT. Its translation is CASSLDSSQPQHF. The chain has TRBV7-9 and TRBJ1-5; no reliable D call. With 1 base removed from V and 7 bases from J, the gap between germline ends came to 8 bases. Germline V lookup: CDR1 SEHNR, CDR2 FQNEAQ (reference sequence). This CDR3 region has 13 residues.

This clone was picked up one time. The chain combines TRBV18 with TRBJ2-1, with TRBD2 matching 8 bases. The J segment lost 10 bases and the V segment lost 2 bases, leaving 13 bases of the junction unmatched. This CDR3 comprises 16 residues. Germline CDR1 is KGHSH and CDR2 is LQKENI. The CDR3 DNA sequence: TGTGCCAGCTCACCAGGCAGCGGGAGATCAGCGTGGGAGCAGTTCTTC. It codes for CASSPGSGRSAWEQFF. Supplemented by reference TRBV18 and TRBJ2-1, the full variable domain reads NAGVMQNPRHLVRRRGQEARLRCSPMKGHSHVYWYRQLPEEGLKFMVYLQKENIIDESGMPKERFSAEFPKEGPSILRIQQVVRGDSAAYFCASSPGSGRSAWEQFFGPGTRLTVL.

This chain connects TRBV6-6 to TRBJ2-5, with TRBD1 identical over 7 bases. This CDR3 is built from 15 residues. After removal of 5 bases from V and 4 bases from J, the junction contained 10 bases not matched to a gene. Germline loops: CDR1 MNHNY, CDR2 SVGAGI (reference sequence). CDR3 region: CASSGSRGLGETQYF. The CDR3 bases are TGTGCCAGCAGTGGTTCGAGGGGGCTGGGAGAGACCCAGTACTTC.

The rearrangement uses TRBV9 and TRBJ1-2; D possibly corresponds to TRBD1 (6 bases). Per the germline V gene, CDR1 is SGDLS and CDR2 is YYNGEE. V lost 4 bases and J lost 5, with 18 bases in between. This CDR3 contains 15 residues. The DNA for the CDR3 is TGTGCCAGCAGCCCATCAGGGGACGGGGGGTATGGCTACACCTTC. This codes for CASSPSGDGGYGYTF.

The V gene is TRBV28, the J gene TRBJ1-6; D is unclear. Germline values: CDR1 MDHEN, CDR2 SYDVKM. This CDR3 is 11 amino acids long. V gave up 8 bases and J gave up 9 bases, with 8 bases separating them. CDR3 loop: CASPPGSPLHF. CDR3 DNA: TGTGCCAGCCCCCCCGGTTCACCCCTCCACTTT.

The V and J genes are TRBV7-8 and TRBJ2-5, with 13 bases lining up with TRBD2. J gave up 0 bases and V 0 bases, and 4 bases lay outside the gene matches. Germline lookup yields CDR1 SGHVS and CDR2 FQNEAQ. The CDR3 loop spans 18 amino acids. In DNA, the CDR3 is TGTGCCAGCAGCTTAGCCCTACTAGCGGGGGGGTACCAAGAGACCCAGTACTTC. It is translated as CASSLALLAGGYQETQYF. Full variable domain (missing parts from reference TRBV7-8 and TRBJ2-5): GAGVSQSPRYKVAKRGQDVALRCDPISGHVSLFWYQQALGQGPEFLTYFQNEAQLDKSGLPSDRFFAERPEGSVSTLKIQRTQQEDSAVYLCASSLALLAGGYQETQYFGPGTRLLVL.

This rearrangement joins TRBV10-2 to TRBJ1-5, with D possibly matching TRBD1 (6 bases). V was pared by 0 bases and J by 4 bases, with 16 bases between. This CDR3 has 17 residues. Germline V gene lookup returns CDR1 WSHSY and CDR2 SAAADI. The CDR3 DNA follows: TGCGCCAGCAGTGAGTCCCCCTACAGGGCCCATAATCAGCCCCAGCATTTT. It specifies CASSESPYRAHNQPQHF.

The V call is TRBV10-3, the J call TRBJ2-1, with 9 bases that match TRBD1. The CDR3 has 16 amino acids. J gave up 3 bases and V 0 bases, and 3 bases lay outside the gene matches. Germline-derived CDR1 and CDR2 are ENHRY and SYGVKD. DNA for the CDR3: TGTGCCATCAGTGAGTCGACAGGGGGGAACTACAATGAGCAGTTCTTC. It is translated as CAISESTGGNYNEQFF.

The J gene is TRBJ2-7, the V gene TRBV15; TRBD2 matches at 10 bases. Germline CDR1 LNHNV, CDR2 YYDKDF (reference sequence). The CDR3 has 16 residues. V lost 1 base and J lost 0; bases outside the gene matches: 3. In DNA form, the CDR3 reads TGTGCCACCAGCAGAGGGAGCGGGGGGGCCTCCTACGAGCAGTACTTC. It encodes CATSRGSGGASYEQYF.

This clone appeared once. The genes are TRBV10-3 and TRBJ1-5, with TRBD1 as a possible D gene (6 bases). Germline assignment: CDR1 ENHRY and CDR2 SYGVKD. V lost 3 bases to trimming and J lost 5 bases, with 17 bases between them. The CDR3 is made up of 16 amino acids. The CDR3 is CAISETGQSTDQPQHF. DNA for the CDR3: TGTGCCATCAGTGAAACAGGACAGTCTACCGATCAGCCCCAGCATTTT.

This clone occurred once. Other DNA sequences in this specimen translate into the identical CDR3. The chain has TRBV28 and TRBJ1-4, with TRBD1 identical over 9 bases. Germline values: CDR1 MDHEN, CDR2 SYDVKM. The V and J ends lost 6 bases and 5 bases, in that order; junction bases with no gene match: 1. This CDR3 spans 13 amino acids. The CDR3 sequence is CASRGQGNEKLFF. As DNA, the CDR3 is TGTGCCAGCAGGGGACAGGGAAATGAAAAACTGTTTTTT.

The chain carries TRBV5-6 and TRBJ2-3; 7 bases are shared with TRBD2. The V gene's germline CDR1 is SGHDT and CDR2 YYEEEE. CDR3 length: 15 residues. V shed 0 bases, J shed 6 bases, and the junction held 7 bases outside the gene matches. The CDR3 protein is CASSLGGRAGDTQYF. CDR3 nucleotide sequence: TGTGCCAGCAGCTTGGGAGGGAGGGCCGGGGATACGCAGTATTTT.

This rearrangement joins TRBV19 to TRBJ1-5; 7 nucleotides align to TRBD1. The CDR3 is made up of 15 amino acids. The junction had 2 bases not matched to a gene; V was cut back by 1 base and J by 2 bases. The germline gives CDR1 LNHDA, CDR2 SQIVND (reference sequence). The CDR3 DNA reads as TGTGCCAGTAGTATAGGACAGGGCGGCAATCAGCCCCAGCATTTT. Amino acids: CASSIGQGGNQPQHF.

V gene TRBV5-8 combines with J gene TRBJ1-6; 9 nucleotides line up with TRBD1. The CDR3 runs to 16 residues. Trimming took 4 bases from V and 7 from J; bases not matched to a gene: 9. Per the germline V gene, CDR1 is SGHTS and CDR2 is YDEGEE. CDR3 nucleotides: TGTGCCAGCAGCCCGACCGGGACAGGGTGGAATTCACCCCTCCACTTT. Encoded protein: CASSPTGTGWNSPLHF.

CDR3 nucleotides: TGTGCCAGCAGTGGGACATCTGGAAACACCATATATTTT. It specifies CASSGTSGNTIYF. V usage is TRBV12-3 or TRBV12-4 and J usage is TRBJ1-3; possible D gene TRBD1, 6 bases. V gave up 5 bases and J gave up 1 base, with 6 bases separating them. This CDR3 has 13 residues.

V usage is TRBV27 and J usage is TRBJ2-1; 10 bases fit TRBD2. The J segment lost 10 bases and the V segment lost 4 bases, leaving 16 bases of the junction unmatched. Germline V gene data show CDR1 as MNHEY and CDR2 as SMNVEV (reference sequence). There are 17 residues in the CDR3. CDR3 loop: CASSYLPTSGPPGEQFF. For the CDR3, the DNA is TGTGCCAGCAGTTATCTCCCGACTAGCGGGCCCCCGGGGGAGCAGTTCTTC.

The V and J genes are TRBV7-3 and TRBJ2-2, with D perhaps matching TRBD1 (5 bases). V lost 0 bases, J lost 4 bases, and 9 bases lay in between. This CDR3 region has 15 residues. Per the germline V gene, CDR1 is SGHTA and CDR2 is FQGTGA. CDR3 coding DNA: TGTGCCAGCAGCTTAACAGGGGCGGTCACCGGGGAGCTGTTTTTT. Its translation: CASSLTGAVTGELFF.